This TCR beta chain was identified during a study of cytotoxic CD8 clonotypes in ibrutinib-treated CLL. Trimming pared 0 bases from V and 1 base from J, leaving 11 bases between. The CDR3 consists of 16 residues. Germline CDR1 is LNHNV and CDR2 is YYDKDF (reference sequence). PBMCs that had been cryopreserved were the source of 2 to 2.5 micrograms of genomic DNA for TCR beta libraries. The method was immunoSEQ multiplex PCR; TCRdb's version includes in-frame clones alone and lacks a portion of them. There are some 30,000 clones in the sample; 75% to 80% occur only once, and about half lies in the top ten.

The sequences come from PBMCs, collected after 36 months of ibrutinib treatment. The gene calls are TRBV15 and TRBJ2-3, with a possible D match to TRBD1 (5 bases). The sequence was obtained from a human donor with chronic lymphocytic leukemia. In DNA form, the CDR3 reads TGTGCCACCAGCAGAGAGGGGCAGGACGGCACAGATACGCAGTATTTT. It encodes CATSREGQDGTDTQYF.